The clone carrying this TCR beta chain has only a few counts. Its antigen is still unknown. Unique molecular identifier tags were affixed to discrete cDNA molecules. In TCRdb, the 5' RACE reads were re-called with MiXCR into one record per CDR3 protein. The sample carries tens of thousands of distinct CDR3 sequences, about 13% recorded once. This sample is part of a study of early T cells in non-severe SARS-CoV-2 infection. Study-wide background: Unsorted whole blood bulk RNA was sequenced, with unpaired chains.

Study results and caveats: Matches to VDJdb favored anti-spike CD8 responses and missed private and CD4 specificities.

Trimming removed 4 bases from V and 7 bases from J; junction bases left unmatched: 5. This CDR3 is built from 14 residues. The germline V gene encodes CDR1 SGHAT and CDR2 FQNNGV. This chain joins TRBV11-2 and TRBJ2-7; TRBD1 aligns across 12 bases. Sequenced sample: whole blood. The sequence came from an adult who was a healthcare worker with PCR-confirmed SARS-CoV-2 infection or an uninfected control (not recorded which). The CDR3 DNA follows: TGTGCCAGCAGCTCGGGACAGGGGGCGAAGGAGCAGTACTTC. Encoded protein: CASSSGQGAKEQYF.